The clone carrying this T cell receptor beta chain came up a few times. Antigen specificity is unknown. Germline CDR1 and CDR2: SQVTM and ANQGSEA. This CDR3 is built from 22 residues. Unmatched junction bases numbered 19, after V lost 1 base and J lost 0 bases. The sample belongs to a study of T-cell reconstitution after alpha-beta-depleted transplantation in children. TCRbeta library preparation incorporated unique molecular identifiers. TCRdb re-called the PCR reads through MiXCR, storing one row per CDR3 protein. The table lists just over 200,000 distinct CDR3 sequences, approximately 8% of them singletons. Study results and limitations: One year after transplant, T-cell counts and diversity came mostly from newly produced T cells.

The source is a male patient under 10 years old who had a stem cell transplant for acute myeloid leukemia, so the T cells may come from the graft donor. The input for sequencing was PBMCs, mostly from graft donor cells, taken 360 days after TCRalphabeta/CD19-depleted stem cell transplant. The chain uses TRBV29-1 and TRBJ2-1, with TRBD2 matching 12 bases. The DNA of the CDR3 is TGCAGCGTTGAAGGACCGAACGTGGGACTAGCGGGTATACCTAGCTCCTACAATGAGCAGTTCTTC. Its translation: CSVEGPNVGLAGIPSSYNEQFF.